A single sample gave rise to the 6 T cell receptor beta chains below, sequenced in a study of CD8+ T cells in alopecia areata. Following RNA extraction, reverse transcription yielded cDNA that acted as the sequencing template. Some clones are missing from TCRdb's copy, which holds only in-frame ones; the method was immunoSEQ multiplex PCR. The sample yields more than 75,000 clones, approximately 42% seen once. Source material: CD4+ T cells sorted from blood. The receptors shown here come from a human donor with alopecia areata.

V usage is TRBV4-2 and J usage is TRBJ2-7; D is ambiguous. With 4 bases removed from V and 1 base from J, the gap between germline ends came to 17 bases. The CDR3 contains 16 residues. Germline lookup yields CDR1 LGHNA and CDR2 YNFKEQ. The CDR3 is CASSPTEGSVSYEQYF. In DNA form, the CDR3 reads TGTGCCAGCAGCCCAACCGAAGGGTCAGTTTCCTACGAGCAGTACTTC.

CDR3: CASSLVSPYEQYF. Here the CDR3 DNA reads TGCGCCAGCAGCTTGGTGTCTCCCTACGAGCAGTACTTC. The gene calls are TRBV5-1 and TRBJ2-7; no firm D call. V lost 0 bases to trimming and J lost 2 bases, with 6 bases between them. Germline CDR1 and CDR2: SGHRS and YFSETQ. This CDR3 region has 13 residues.

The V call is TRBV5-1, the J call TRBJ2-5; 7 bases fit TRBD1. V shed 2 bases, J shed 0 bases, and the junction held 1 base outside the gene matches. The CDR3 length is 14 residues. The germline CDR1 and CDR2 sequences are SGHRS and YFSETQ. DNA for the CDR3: TGCGCCAGCAGCTTTCAGGGGGACCAAGAGACCCAGTACTTC. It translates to CASSFQGDQETQYF. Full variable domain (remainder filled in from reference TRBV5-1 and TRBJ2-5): KAGVTQTPRYLIKTRGQQVTLSCSPISGHRSVSWYQQTPGQGLQFLFEYFSETQRNKGNFPGRFSGRQFSNSRSEMNVSTLELGDSALYLCASSFQGDQETQYFGPGTRLLVL.

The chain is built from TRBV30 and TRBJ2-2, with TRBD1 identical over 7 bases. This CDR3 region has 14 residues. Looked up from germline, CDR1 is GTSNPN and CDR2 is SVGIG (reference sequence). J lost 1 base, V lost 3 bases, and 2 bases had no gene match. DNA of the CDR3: TGTGCCTGGAGCGGGGACAGGAACACCGGGGAGCTGTTTTTT. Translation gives CAWSGDRNTGELFF.

This CDR3 is CASSFGPVAYNSPLHF. CDR3 DNA: TGTGCCAGCAGTTTCGGCCCCGTGGCCTATAATTCACCCCTCCACTTT. The gene calls are TRBV6-5 and TRBJ1-6; D unclear. Germline CDR1 and CDR2: MNHEY and SVGAGI. Trimming took 4 bases from V and 2 from J, leaving 12 bases between them. This CDR3 comprises 16 residues.

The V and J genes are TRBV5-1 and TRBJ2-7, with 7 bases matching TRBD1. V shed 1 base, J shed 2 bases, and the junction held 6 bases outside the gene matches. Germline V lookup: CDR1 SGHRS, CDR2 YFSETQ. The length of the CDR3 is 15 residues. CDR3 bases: TGCGCCAGCAGCTTGACGGGGACAGAGACCTACGAGCAGTACTTC. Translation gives CASSLTGTETYEQYF.